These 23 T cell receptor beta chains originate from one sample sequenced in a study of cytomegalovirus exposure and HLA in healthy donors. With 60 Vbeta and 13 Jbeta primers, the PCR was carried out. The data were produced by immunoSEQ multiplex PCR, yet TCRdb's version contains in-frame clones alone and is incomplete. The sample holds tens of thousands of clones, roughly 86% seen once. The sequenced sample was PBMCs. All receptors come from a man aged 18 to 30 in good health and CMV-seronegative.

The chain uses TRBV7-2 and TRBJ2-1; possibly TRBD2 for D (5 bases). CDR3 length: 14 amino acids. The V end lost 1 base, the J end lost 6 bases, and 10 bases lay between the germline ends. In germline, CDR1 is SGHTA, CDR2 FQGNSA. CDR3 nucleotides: TGTGCCAGCAGCTTAGTGGGAGTAGGCAATGAGCAGTTCTTC. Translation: CASSLVGVGNEQFF.

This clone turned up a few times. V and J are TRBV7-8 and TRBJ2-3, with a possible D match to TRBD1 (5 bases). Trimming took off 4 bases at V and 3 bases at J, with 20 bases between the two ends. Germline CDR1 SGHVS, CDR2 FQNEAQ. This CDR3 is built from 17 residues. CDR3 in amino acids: CASSSRVGAGGTDTQYF. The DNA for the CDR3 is TGTGCCAGCAGCTCTAGGGTAGGGGCCGGTGGGACAGATACGCAGTATTTT.

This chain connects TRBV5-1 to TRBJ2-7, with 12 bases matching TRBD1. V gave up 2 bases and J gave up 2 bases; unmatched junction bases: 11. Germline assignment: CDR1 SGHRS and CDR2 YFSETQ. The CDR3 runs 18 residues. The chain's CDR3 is CASSFEVTGQGATYEQYF. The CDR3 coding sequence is TGCGCCAGCAGCTTTGAAGTCACGGGACAGGGGGCTACCTACGAGCAGTACTTC.

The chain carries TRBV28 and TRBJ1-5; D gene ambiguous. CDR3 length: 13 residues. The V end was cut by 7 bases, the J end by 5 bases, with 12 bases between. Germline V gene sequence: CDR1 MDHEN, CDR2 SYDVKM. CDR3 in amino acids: CASTLFGDQPQHF. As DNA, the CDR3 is TGTGCCAGCACCCTATTCGGAGATCAGCCCCAGCATTTT.

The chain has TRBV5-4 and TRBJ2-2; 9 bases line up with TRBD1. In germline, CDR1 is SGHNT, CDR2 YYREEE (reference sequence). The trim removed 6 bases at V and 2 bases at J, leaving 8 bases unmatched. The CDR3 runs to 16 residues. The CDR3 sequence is CASTLPGQGNTGELFF. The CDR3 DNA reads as TGTGCCAGCACCCTTCCGGGACAGGGAAACACCGGGGAGCTGTTTTTT. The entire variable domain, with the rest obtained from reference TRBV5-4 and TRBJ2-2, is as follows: ETGVTQSPTHLIKTRGQQVTLRCSSQSGHNTVSWYQQALGQGPQFIFQYYREEENGRGNFPPRFSGLQFPNYSSELNVNALELDDSALYLCASTLPGQGNTGELFFGEGSRLTVL.

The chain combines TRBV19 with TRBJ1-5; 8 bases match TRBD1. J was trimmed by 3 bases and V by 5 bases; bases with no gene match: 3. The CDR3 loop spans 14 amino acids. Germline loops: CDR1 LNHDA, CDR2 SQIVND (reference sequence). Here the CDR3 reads CASSDRGFNQPQHF. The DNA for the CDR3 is TGTGCCAGTAGTGACAGGGGCTTCAATCAGCCCCAGCATTTT.

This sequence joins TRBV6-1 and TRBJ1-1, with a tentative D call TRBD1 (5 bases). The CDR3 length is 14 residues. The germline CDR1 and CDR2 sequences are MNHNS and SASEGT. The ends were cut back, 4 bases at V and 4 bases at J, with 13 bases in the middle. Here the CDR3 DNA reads TGTGCCAGCAGTGGCGGACATATGAGCACTGAAGCTTTCTTT. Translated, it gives CASSGGHMSTEAFF.

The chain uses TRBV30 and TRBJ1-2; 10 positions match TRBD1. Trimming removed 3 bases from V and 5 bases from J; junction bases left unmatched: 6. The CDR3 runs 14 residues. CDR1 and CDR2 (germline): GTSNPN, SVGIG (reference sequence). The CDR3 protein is CAWSPGQGFYGYTF. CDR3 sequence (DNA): TGTGCCTGGAGCCCGGGACAGGGGTTTTATGGCTACACCTTC.

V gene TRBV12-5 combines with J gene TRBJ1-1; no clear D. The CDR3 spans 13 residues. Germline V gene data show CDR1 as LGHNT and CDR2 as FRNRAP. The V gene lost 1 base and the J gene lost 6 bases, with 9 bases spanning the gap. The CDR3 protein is CASGLGPQAEAFF. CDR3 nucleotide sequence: TGTGCTAGTGGTTTGGGGCCTCAGGCTGAAGCTTTCTTT.

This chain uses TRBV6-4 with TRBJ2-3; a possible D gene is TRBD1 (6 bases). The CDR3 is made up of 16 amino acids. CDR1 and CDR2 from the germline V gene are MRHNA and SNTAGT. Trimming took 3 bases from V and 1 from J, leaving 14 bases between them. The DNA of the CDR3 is TGTGCCAGCAGTGAGAATGGGGGCCGGGGCACAGATACGCAGTATTTT. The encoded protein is CASSENGGRGTDTQYF.

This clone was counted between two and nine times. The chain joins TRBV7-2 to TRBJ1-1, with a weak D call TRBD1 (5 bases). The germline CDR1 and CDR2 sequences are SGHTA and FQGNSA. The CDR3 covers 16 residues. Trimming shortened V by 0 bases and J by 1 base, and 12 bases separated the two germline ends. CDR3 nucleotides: TGTGCCAGCAGCTTAGCGGTGGGGCCCCAGAACACTGAAGCTTTCTTT. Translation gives CASSLAVGPQNTEAFF.

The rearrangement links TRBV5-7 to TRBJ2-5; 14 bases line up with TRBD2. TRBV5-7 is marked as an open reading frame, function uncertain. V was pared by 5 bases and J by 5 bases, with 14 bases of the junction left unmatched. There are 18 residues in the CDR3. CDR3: CASSSGTSGRSLRETQYF. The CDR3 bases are TGTGCCAGCAGTTCCGGGACTAGCGGGAGAAGCCTCCGGGAGACCCAGTACTTC.

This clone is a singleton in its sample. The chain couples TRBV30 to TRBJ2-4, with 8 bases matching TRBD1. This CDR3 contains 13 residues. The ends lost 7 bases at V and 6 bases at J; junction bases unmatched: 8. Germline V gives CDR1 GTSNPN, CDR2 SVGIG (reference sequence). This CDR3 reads CALDDRGRNIQYF. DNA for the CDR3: TGTGCCTTGGACGACAGGGGCAGAAACATTCAGTACTTC.

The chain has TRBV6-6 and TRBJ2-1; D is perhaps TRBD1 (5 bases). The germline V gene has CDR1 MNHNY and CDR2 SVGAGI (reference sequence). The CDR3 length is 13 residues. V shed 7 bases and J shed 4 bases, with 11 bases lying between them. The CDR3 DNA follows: TGTGCCAGCACTAAAGACAGATACAATGAGCAGTTCTTC. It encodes CASTKDRYNEQFF.

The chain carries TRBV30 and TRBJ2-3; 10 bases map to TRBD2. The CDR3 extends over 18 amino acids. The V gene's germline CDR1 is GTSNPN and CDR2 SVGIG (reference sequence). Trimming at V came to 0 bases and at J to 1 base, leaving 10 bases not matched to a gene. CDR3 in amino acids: CAWSVPSGGARGTDTQYF. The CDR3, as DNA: TGTGCCTGGAGTGTTCCCAGCGGGGGGGCCCGTGGCACAGATACGCAGTATTTT.

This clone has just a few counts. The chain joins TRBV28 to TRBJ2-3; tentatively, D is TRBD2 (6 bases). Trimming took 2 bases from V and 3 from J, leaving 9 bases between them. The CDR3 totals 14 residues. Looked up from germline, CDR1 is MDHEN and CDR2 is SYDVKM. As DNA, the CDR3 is TGTGCCAGCAGTTTAGCGGGATTAACAGATACGCAGTATTTT. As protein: CASSLAGLTDTQYF.

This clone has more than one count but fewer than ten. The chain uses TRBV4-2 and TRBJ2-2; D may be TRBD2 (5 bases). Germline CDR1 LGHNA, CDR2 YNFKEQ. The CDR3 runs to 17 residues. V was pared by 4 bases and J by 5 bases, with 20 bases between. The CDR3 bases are TGTGCCAGCAGCCCAAGAGGTGAGGGAGTGGAAACCGGGGAGCTGTTTTTT. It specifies CASSPRGEGVETGELFF.

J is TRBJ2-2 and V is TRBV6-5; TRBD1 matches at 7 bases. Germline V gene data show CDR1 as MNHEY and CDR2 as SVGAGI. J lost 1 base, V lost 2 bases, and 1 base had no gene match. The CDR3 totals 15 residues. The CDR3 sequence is CASSYRGQNTGELFF. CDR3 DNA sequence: TGTGCCAGCAGTTACAGGGGGCAGAACACCGGGGAGCTGTTTTTT.

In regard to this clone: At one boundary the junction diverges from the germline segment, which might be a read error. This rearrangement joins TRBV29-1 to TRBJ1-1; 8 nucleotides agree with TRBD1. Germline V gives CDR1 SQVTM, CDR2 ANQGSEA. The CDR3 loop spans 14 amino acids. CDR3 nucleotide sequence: TGCAGCGTGGAAGAAACAGGGGGTTTGACTGAAGCTTTCTTT. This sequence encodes CSVEETGGLTEAFF.

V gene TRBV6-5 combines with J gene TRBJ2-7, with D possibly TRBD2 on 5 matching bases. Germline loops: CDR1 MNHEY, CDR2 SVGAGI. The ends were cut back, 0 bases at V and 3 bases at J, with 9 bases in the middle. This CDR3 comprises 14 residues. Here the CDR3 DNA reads TGTGCCAGCAGTTACTCGAGGGCCTTCTACGAGCAGTACTTC. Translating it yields CASSYSRAFYEQYF.

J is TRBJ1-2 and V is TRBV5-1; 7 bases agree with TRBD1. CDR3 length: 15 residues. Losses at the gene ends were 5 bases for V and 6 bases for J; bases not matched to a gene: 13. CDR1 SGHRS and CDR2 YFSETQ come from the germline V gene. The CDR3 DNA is TGCGCCAGCAGTCAAACAAACGACAGGGTCCATGGCTACACCTTC. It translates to CASSQTNDRVHGYTF.

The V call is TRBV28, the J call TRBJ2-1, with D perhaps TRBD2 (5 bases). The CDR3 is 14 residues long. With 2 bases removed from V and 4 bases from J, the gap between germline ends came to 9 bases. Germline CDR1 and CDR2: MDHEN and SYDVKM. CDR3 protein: CASSLPTSYNEQFF. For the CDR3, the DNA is TGTGCCAGCAGTTTACCAACTAGTTACAATGAGCAGTTCTTC.

The CDR3 here is CASSQEGTGTYGYTF. As DNA, the CDR3 is TGTGCCAGCAGCCAAGAAGGTACGGGTACATATGGCTACACCTTC. V is TRBV4-2 and J is TRBJ1-2; D remains unclear. This CDR3 has 15 amino acids. Germline CDR1 is LGHNA and CDR2 is YNFKEQ. Trimming took off 0 bases at V and 5 bases at J, with 13 bases between the two ends.